This T cell receptor beta chain was observed in a study of cytomegalovirus exposure and HLA in healthy donors (dated by TCRdb to about 2017). Describing the broader study: The 500 to 700 repertoires of the first cohort and the 95 to 150 validation repertoires were produced on the same platform, according to a later analysis. The aim of the study was to test whether cataloging public T cell receptors could identify signatures of past pathogen exposure. To predict cytomegalovirus infection status, the study brought together high-throughput TCR immunosequencing, statistical association of individual TCRs with disease status, and machine learning. Along with the approximately 700-subject first cohort, a separate validation cohort of over 90 different subjects was used. What the research found in general, with its limitations: A total of 150 to 200 TCR beta chains were listed by the study as associated with cytomegalovirus. The classifier was reported to diagnose cytomegalovirus status with high specificity and sensitivity in both the original and validation cohorts. The authors suggested that the approach could potentially be generalized to other disease states and immunological phenotypes. A few of the identified cytomegalovirus-associated TCR beta chains were confirmed in vitro to be specific for cytomegalovirus antigens. Most TCR sequences were observed very rarely across donors, whereas some public TCRs were present in many individuals. A later analysis lacked HLA typing for the validation cohort, so it scored co-occurrence in that cohort across all 120 repertoires. Of the cluster scores, roughly 95% were above 0 in a later analysis, which found that TCRs clustered in the first cohort also tended to co-occur in the approximately 120 validation repertoires.

Comment on this clone: Its antigen is currently not known. Base quality data are lacking; no much larger clone is found one base away.

The library was built by means of the immunoSEQ multiplex PCR assay. The original methods were these. A statistical classification framework was built to diagnose cytomegalovirus status from the catalog of TCR beta chain sequences. Here the immuneACCESS table is served through TCRdb, limited to in-frame sequences with V and J called. Missing clones are a known gap in these copies; in checked studies unresolved V genes cover under half, and the rest lacks a known reason. V, J and clone size derive from that table, while D and trimming were established from the DNA sequence. Recorded for this sample are roughly 57,000 clones; 93% of them occurred a single time. The leading ten clones occupy under 2% of the sample. The donors were included in the validation cohort of approximately 120 subjects, a group kept apart from the roughly 670-subject first cohort. This TCR was recovered from a woman in her late teens or twenties in good health and CMV-seropositive. The sequenced sample consisted of PBMCs.

The sequence in DNA is TGTGCCAGCTCACCAGGTGGAGGCGTTAACACTGAAGCTTTCTTT. This sequence encodes CASSPGGGVNTEAFF. The V gene is TRBV18 and the J gene is TRBJ1-1, with the D gene call left open. CDR1 KGHSH and CDR2 LQKENI were looked up in the germline V gene. V is cut by 2 bases and J by 2 bases, and the space between the germline ends is 12 bases. The CDR3 runs 15 residues from the cysteine to the phenylalanine. The kept DNA is CDR3 alone, 45 bases in frame from the first base. Reference TRBV18 and TRBJ1-1 proteins supply the regions before and after the CDR3; the full variable domain is: NAGVMQNPRHLVRRRGQEARLRCSPMKGHSHVYWYRQLPEEGLKFMVYLQKENIIDESGMPKERFSAEFPKEGPSILRIQQVVRGDSAAYFCASSPGGGVNTEAFFGQGTRLTVV.